These 27 T cell receptor beta chains came from one sample sequenced in a study of blood T cell repertoires in COVID-19. Sequencing used immunoSEQ multiplex PCR; TCRdb keeps in-frame clones, though not all of them. The data show roughly 73,000 clones, about four fifths seen once. Material: peripheral blood. These receptors were collected from a human donor in a cohort sampled during active COVID-19.

The chain links TRBV3-1 (or the pseudogene TRBV3-2) to TRBJ2-5; 9 bases agree with TRBD2. Unmatched junction bases numbered 10, after V lost 4 bases and J lost 1 base. This CDR3 is built from 17 residues. The V gene's germline CDR1 is LGHDT and CDR2 YNNKEL (reference sequence). The CDR3 DNA follows: TGTGCCAGCAGCCCATGGGGATTAGCGGGGGCCCAAGAGACCCAGTACTTC. Translated, it gives CASSPWGLAGAQETQYF.

This chain joins TRBV7-2 and TRBJ2-1; TRBD2 might be the D (5 bases). V lost 3 bases and J 2 bases, leaving 5 bases between the germline ends. CDR3 length equals 13 residues. Germline CDR1 SGHTA, CDR2 FQGNSA. The CDR3: CASSFGTYNEQFF. CDR3 sequence (DNA): TGTGCCAGCAGCTTCGGGACCTACAATGAGCAGTTCTTC. The full variable domain, in which reference TRBV7-2 and TRBJ2-1 provide the parts outside the CDR3, is GAGVSQSPSNKVTEKGKDVELRCDPISGHTALYWYRQSLGQGLEFLIYFQGNSAPDKSGLPSDRFSAERTGGSVSTLTIQRTQQEDSAVYLCASSFGTYNEQFFGPGTRLTVL.

The gene calls are TRBV19 and TRBJ2-7; TRBD2 aligns across 13 bases. The CDR3 consists of 17 residues. The germline V gene has CDR1 LNHDA and CDR2 SQIVND (reference sequence). With 5 bases clipped from V and 1 base from J, the junction kept 8 bases outside the gene matches. Written as DNA, the CDR3 is TGTGCCAGTAGTCCTCCCCGACTAGCGGGAGGATCCTACGAGCAGTACTTC. This sequence encodes CASSPPRLAGGSYEQYF.

The chain carries TRBV19 and TRBJ1-4, with TRBD1 as a possible D gene (5 bases). This CDR3 has 15 amino acids. The germline V and J ends were trimmed by 3 bases and 0 bases, with 8 bases remaining between them. CDR1 LNHDA and CDR2 SQIVND come from the germline V gene (reference sequence). The CDR3 DNA sequence: TGTGCCAGTAGTATGGGGCTTGCAACTAATGAAAAACTGTTTTTT. Encoded protein: CASSMGLATNEKLFF. Full variable domain (outside the CDR3, taken from reference TRBV19 and TRBJ1-4): DGGITQSPKYLFRKEGQNVTLSCEQNLNHDAMYWYRQDPGQGLRLIYYSQIVNDFQKGDIAEGYSVSREKKESFPLTVTSAQKNPTAFYLCASSMGLATNEKLFFGSGTQLSVL.

This clone has a handful of counts. The V call is TRBV25-1, the J call TRBJ2-5; 8 bases match TRBD1. The germline CDR1 and CDR2 sequences are MGHDK and SYGVNS. With V trimmed by 5 bases and J by 0 bases, 5 bases remained unmatched. This CDR3 is 15 amino acids long. CDR3: CASSHRGWYQETQYF. In nucleotides, the CDR3 is TGTGCCAGCAGTCACAGGGGGTGGTACCAAGAGACCCAGTACTTC.

There are a few counts of this clone. A junction boundary mismatches the germline segment, possibly from a read error. This chain links TRBV11-1 with TRBJ2-3, with TRBD1 matching 10 bases. The CDR3 is made up of 15 amino acids. Germline CDR1 is SGHAT and CDR2 is FQDESV (reference sequence). The CDR3 spells CASGLEGQGTDTQYF. Here the CDR3 DNA reads TGTGCCAGCGGCTTGGAGGGACAGGGGACAGATACGCAGTATTTT.

The chain carries TRBV7-2 and TRBJ2-1; D gene unclear. The CDR3 extends over 13 amino acids. Trimming left V 5 bases short and J 0 bases short, with 5 bases between. Germline CDR1 and CDR2: SGHTA and FQGNSA. DNA for the CDR3: TGTGCCAGCAGCCCCAGCTCCTACAATGAGCAGTTCTTC. Its protein is CASSPSSYNEQFF.

As to this clone: The sample carries other DNA sequences with the same CDR3. The CDR3 protein is CASSPGQGQATNEKLFF. CDR3 nucleotide sequence: TGTGCCAGCAGTCCGGGACAGGGACAAGCAACTAATGAAAAACTGTTTTTT. The chain joins TRBV7-9 to TRBJ1-4; 9 bases are shared with TRBD1. The length of the CDR3 is 17 residues. The germline gives CDR1 SEHNR, CDR2 FQNEAQ (reference sequence). V lost 6 bases and J lost 0; bases outside the gene matches: 8. Together with reference TRBV7-9 and TRBJ1-4, the CDR3 gives the full variable domain: DTGVSQNPRHKITKRGQNVTFRCDPISEHNRLYWYRQTLGQGPEFLTYFQNEAQLEKSRLLSDRFSAERPKGSFSTLEIQRTEQGDSAMYLCASSPGQGQATNEKLFFGSGTQLSVL.

This clone has ten or more counts. The rearrangement links TRBV19 to TRBJ1-1; D perhaps matches TRBD1 (5 bases). This CDR3 is 13 amino acids long. Trimming cost V 4 bases and J 1 base, with 7 bases left between them. CDR1 LNHDA and CDR2 SQIVND come from the germline V gene (reference sequence). The DNA of the CDR3 is TGTGCCAGTAGTAGCCAGGGGAACACTGAAGCTTTCTTT. Residues: CASSSQGNTEAFF.

The chain links TRBV19 to TRBJ1-4; perhaps TRBD1 as D (6 bases). V lost 4 bases to trimming and J lost 2 bases, with 14 bases between them. The CDR3 is made up of 16 amino acids. Germline V gives CDR1 LNHDA, CDR2 SQIVND (reference sequence). The CDR3 here is CASSTRGVGTNEKLFF. The DNA of the CDR3 is TGTGCCAGTAGTACCAGGGGTGTTGGCACTAATGAAAAACTGTTTTTT. Combining the CDR3 with reference TRBV19 and TRBJ1-4 gives the whole variable domain DGGITQSPKYLFRKEGQNVTLSCEQNLNHDAMYWYRQDPGQGLRLIYYSQIVNDFQKGDIAEGYSVSREKKESFPLTVTSAQKNPTAFYLCASSTRGVGTNEKLFFGSGTQLSVL.

The chain links TRBV6-2 or TRBV6-3 to TRBJ1-2; 7 nucleotides match TRBD1. The CDR3 has 13 amino acids. V lost 5 bases and J lost 7; bases outside the gene matches: 7. Looked up from germline, CDR1 is MNHEY and CDR2 is SVGEGT. The CDR3 bases are TGTGCCAGCAGTAGGGGGACAGCACTTGGCTACACCTTC. Its translation: CASSRGTALGYTF.

CDR3 coding DNA: TGCGCCAGCAGGACTTCGGGGTCTAGCACAGATACGCAGTATTTT. Translated: CASRTSGSSTDTQYF. The chain couples TRBV5-1 to TRBJ2-3; a possible D gene is TRBD2 (5 bases). CDR3 length equals 15 residues. With 5 bases removed from V and 0 bases from J, the gap between germline ends came to 13 bases. Germline loops: CDR1 SGHRS, CDR2 YFSETQ.

The J gene is TRBJ2-5, the V gene TRBV24-1; 7 nucleotides agree with TRBD2. V trimming: 9 bases; J trimming: 4 bases; junction bases outside the gene matches: 7. CDR1 KGHDR and CDR2 SFDVKD come from the germline V gene. This CDR3 is 13 amino acids long. The DNA of the CDR3 is TGTGCCACCGCCGCAAGCGGGATAGAGACCCAGTACTTC. It translates to CATAASGIETQYF.

This clone was found once. This chain joins TRBV5-4 and TRBJ2-5; D is perhaps TRBD2 (6 bases). The germline gives CDR1 SGHNT, CDR2 YYREEE (reference sequence). Trimming left V 2 bases short and J 1 base short, with 12 bases between. The CDR3 has 15 residues. CDR3 amino acids: CASSLRAGFQETQYF. For the CDR3, the DNA is TGTGCCAGCAGCTTAAGGGCGGGGTTCCAAGAGACCCAGTACTTC.

This rearrangement joins TRBV21-1 to TRBJ2-7; the D call in the table, TRBD2, was not verified against the DNA. TRBV21-1 counts as a pseudogene. This CDR3 is built from 14 residues. CDR3 region: CASSNMPSGYEQYF. The CDR3 DNA follows: TGTGCCAGCAGCAATATGCCTAGCGGCTACGAGCAGTACTTC.

The chain is built from TRBV7-2 and TRBJ2-2; D is undetermined. The CDR3 is made up of 17 amino acids. In germline, CDR1 is SGHTA, CDR2 FQGNSA. V was pared by 5 bases and J by 3 bases, with 19 bases between. The CDR3 here is CASSLKTPGTDTGELFF. CDR3 DNA: TGTGCCAGCAGCCTTAAGACTCCTGGTACGGACACCGGGGAGCTGTTTTTT.

The chain joins TRBV11-2 to TRBJ2-5, with D perhaps TRBD1 (5 bases). CDR3 size: 15 residues. Trimming left V 0 bases short and J 5 bases short, with 13 bases between. Germline loops: CDR1 SGHAT, CDR2 FQNNGV. This chain's CDR3 is CASSLDRAGLETQYF. As DNA, the CDR3 is TGTGCCAGCAGCTTAGATCGAGCAGGGTTGGAGACCCAGTACTTC.

This clone has just a few counts. The chain links TRBV11-2 to TRBJ2-7; D not resolved. CDR3 length: 12 residues. With 6 bases removed from V and 3 bases from J, the gap between germline ends came to 9 bases. Germline values: CDR1 SGHAT, CDR2 FQNNGV. CDR3 in DNA: TGTGCCAGCAGTCCAGACATCTACGAGCAGTACTTC. Its translation: CASSPDIYEQYF.

V usage is TRBV5-5 and J usage is TRBJ2-3; 10 bases are a match to TRBD2. The junction had 4 bases not matched to a gene; V was cut back by 4 bases and J by 2 bases. This CDR3 is 15 amino acids long. Per the germline V gene, CDR1 is SGHKS and CDR2 is YYEKEE (reference sequence). The CDR3 loop reads CASSHGLADTDTQYF. The CDR3 DNA sequence: TGTGCCAGCAGCCACGGACTAGCGGACACAGATACGCAGTATTTT.

This chain joins TRBV15 and TRBJ2-7, with 9 bases identical to TRBD2. The CDR3 covers 16 residues. The germline CDR1 and CDR2 sequences are LNHNV and YYDKDF (reference sequence). J lost 1 base, V lost 1 base, and 5 bases had no gene match. Here the CDR3 reads CATSRARLADSYEQYF. CDR3 nucleotides: TGTGCCACCAGCAGAGCTAGACTAGCGGATTCCTACGAGCAGTACTTC.

This clone came up a few times. The chain recombines TRBV20-1 with TRBJ2-4, with 10 nucleotides matching TRBD2. The CDR3 totals 15 residues. Germline-derived CDR1 and CDR2 are DFQATT and SNEGSKA (reference sequence). The V and J ends lost 3 bases and 7 bases, in that order; junction bases with no gene match: 9. The CDR3 sequence: CSASQAGGPANIQYF. The DNA of the CDR3 is TGCAGTGCTAGTCAAGCGGGAGGGCCGGCGAACATTCAGTACTTC.

The gene calls are TRBV7-6 and TRBJ1-1; D is unclear. Trimming removed 2 bases at V and 5 bases at J, with 9 bases between. CDR1 SGHVS and CDR2 FNYEAQ come from the germline V gene. The CDR3 consists of 13 residues. CDR3: CASSLNSFTEAFF. CDR3 sequence (DNA): TGTGCCAGCAGCTTAAATTCCTTTACTGAAGCTTTCTTT. The whole variable domain, filled in from reference TRBV7-6 and TRBJ1-1, reads GAGVSQSPRYKVTKRGQDVALRCDPISGHVSLYWYRQALGQGPEFLTYFNYEAQQDKSGLPNDRFSAERPEGSISTLTIQRTEQRDSAMYRCASSLNSFTEAFFGQGTRLTVV.

This clone was counted once. This chain connects TRBV11-2 to TRBJ2-7; 7 bases are a match to TRBD2. V gave up 0 bases and J gave up 2 bases; unmatched junction bases: 4. Germline V gene sequence: CDR1 SGHAT, CDR2 FQNNGV. This CDR3 region has 15 residues. For the CDR3, the DNA is TGTGCCAGCAGCTTAGATTCTAGCGGTCCCTACGAGCAGTACTTC. Protein: CASSLDSSGPYEQYF.

V gene TRBV30 combines with J gene TRBJ2-6, with a tentative D call TRBD1 (5 bases). The CDR3 is 15 residues long. Between the trimmed V and J ends, which lost 4 bases and 4 bases, there was a span of 14 bases. Looked up from germline, CDR1 is GTSNPN and CDR2 is SVGIG (reference sequence). The CDR3 DNA sequence: TGTGCCTGGACTGCGACAGCTGCCGGGGCCAACGTCCTGACTTTC. This sequence encodes CAWTATAAGANVLTF.

In nucleotides, the CDR3 is TGTGCCAGCAGCTCCACACAGGGGTTTGGCACTGAAGCTTTCTTT. This sequence encodes CASSSTQGFGTEAFF. The genes are TRBV11-2 and TRBJ1-1; TRBD1 aligns across 7 bases. This CDR3 comprises 15 residues. V gave up 4 bases and J gave up 4 bases; unmatched junction bases: 9. Germline values: CDR1 SGHAT, CDR2 FQNNGV. The full variable domain, with the rest looked up from reference TRBV11-2 and TRBJ1-1, is EAGVAQSPRYKIIEKRQSVAFWCNPISGHATLYWYQQILGQGPKLLIQFQNNGVVDDSQLPKDRFSAERLKGVDSTLKIQPAKLEDSAVYLCASSSTQGFGTEAFFGQGTRLTVV.

The gene calls are TRBV28 and TRBJ2-3; 11 bases are a match to TRBD2. V lost 5 bases to trimming and J lost 4 bases; unmatched junction nucleotides: 11. CDR1 and CDR2 (germline): MDHEN, SYDVKM. The CDR3 has 17 amino acids. The CDR3 is CASSAAISGRGADTQYF. As DNA, the CDR3 is TGTGCCAGCAGTGCCGCGATTAGCGGGAGGGGGGCAGATACGCAGTATTTT.

The rearrangement joins TRBV11-2 to TRBJ1-4, with D possibly matching TRBD1 (6 bases). Germline V gene sequence: CDR1 SGHAT, CDR2 FQNNGV. With 5 bases removed from V and 5 bases from J, the gap between germline ends came to 12 bases. This CDR3 contains 14 residues. For the CDR3, the DNA is TGTGCCAGCAGCGTACAGGGAGGGAATGAAAAACTGTTTTTT. Amino acids: CASSVQGGNEKLFF.